Presented here are 4 T cell receptor beta chains from one specimen sequenced in a study of blood T cell repertoires in COVID-19. Assay used: immunoSEQ multiplex PCR; TCRdb lists only in-frame clones, some missing. The sample records 310,000 or so clones, 75% to 90% being singletons. The sequenced material came from peripheral blood. Receptors were obtained from a woman aged 45-65 years who had recovered from COVID-19.

The chain recombines TRBV18 with TRBJ1-2; no clear D gene. The V and J ends lost 2 bases and 1 base respectively, with 5 bases between them. This CDR3 has 13 residues. Germline CDR1 is KGHSH and CDR2 is LQKENI. The chain's CDR3 is CASSPGSNYGYTF. CDR3 coding DNA: TGTGCCAGCTCACCAGGGAGTAACTATGGCTACACCTTC. Full variable domain (remainder filled in from reference TRBV18 and TRBJ1-2): NAGVMQNPRHLVRRRGQEARLRCSPMKGHSHVYWYRQLPEEGLKFMVYLQKENIIDESGMPKERFSAEFPKEGPSILRIQQVVRGDSAAYFCASSPGSNYGYTFGSGTRLTVV.

The chain couples TRBV7-9 to TRBJ2-5; the match to TRBD2 covers 12 bases. The germline V gene has CDR1 SEHNR and CDR2 FQNEAQ (reference sequence). V gave up 5 bases and J gave up 4 bases; unmatched junction bases: 5. The CDR3 extends over 15 amino acids. CDR3 sequence (DNA): TGTGCCAGCAGCACCCTAGCGGGGGGGCGAGAGACCCAGTACTTC. This sequence encodes CASSTLAGGRETQYF.

The rearrangement joins TRBV5-4 to TRBJ1-1; no clear D gene. The CDR3 covers 14 residues. Germline CDR1 and CDR2: SGHNT and YYREEE (reference sequence). Trimming pared 4 bases from V and 4 bases from J, leaving 14 bases between. CDR3 DNA sequence: TGTGCCAGCAGCCCCCCCGGTGATGGCACTGAAGCTTTCTTT. It codes for CASSPPGDGTEAFF.

On this clone itself: Other DNA sequences in the sample encode the same CDR3. The CDR3 bases are TGTGCCACCAGCAAGGTGTCTAGCGGCCAGAACACCGGGGAGCTGTTTTTT. Its translation is CATSKVSSGQNTGELFF. This chain connects TRBV24-1 to TRBJ2-2; 7 bases line up with TRBD2. Germline V gene sequence: CDR1 KGHDR, CDR2 SFDVKD. The CDR3 runs 17 residues. V dropped 7 bases and J dropped 1; count of bases not matched to a gene: 11.